The text below deals with one TCR beta chain. The antigen remains undetermined. It was with unique molecular identifiers that the TCRbeta library was prepared. TCRdb reanalysed the PCR reads using MiXCR and keeps one entry per CDR3 protein. Here the sample spans about 580,000 distinct CDR3 sequences, roughly a quarter being singletons. These data originate in a study of T-cell reconstitution after alpha-beta-depleted transplantation in children. J lost 6 bases, V lost 8 bases, and 8 bases had no gene match. The CDR3 loop spans 15 amino acids. Germline CDR1 is DFQATT and CDR2 is SNEGSKA (reference sequence). General study results and limits: About two months after transplant, alpha-beta T cells reportedly came from several hundred expanded graft clones.

This chain uses TRBV20-1 with TRBJ2-2; 14 bases line up with TRBD2. This TCR came from a boy under three years old with Wiskott-Aldrich syndrome, due to receive a stem cell transplant. The material sequenced was PBMCs, taken before TCRalphabeta/CD19-depleted stem cell transplant. The CDR3 coding sequence is TGCAGTCTAAGTCCGGGACTAGCGGGAGCCGGGGAGCTGTTTTTT. Translated, it gives CSLSPGLAGAGELFF.